This TCR beta chain was identified in a study of graft-versus-host responses after intestinal transplantation. Overall study findings and caveats: Clonal ratios of graft-versus-host to host-versus-graft in allografts were high for patients exhibiting graft-donor T cell macrochimerism.

Deletions cut 1 base from V and 4 bases from J, with 11 bases between. Germline loops: CDR1 MGHRA, CDR2 YSYEKL. The CDR3 is 16 residues long. In its sample, this clone was seen a few times. Its antigen is not identified. Assay: immunoSEQ multiplex PCR; the TCRdb copy retains only in-frame clones and omits some. The sample lists approximately 60,000 clones, approximately 90% occurring once. The gene calls are TRBV4-1 and TRBJ1-6; D is unclear. The sequencing here drew on PBMCs, taken 26 days after transplant. The receptor comes from a human patient who received an intestinal transplant, so some T cells may come from the graft donor. The CDR3 spells CASSQVPDSYNSPLHF. CDR3 nucleotide sequence: TGCGCCAGCAGCCAAGTTCCAGACTCTTATAATTCACCCCTCCACTTT.